This record covers a single T cell receptor (beta chain). Its antigen is unidentified. Sequencing used immunoSEQ multiplex PCR; TCRdb keeps in-frame clones, though not all of them. This sample has roughly 150,000 clones; about nine tenths occur once, and the top ten carry around 1.2%. The data are from a study of T cell responses to AZD1222 COVID-19 vaccine. General study findings and limits: Spike-specific TCR repertoires showed rising breadth and depth after two AZD1222 doses.

Per the germline V gene, CDR1 is SGHKS and CDR2 is YYEKEE (reference sequence). CDR3 length: 13 amino acids. V lost 4 bases and J lost 2, with 9 bases in between. The sample consisted of peripheral blood, taken 28 days after the second AZD1222 dose. The chain couples TRBV5-5 to TRBJ1-2; D is ambiguous. The receptor was isolated from an adult who received the AZD1222 COVID-19 vaccine. Here the CDR3 DNA reads TGTGCCAGCAGCCGAATTTTCAACTATGGCTACACCTTC. Amino acids: CASSRIFNYGYTF.